The rows below give T cell receptor beta chains drawn from one sample of a study of shared clonotypes between healthy human individuals. Assay: immunoSEQ multiplex PCR; the TCRdb copy retains only in-frame clones and omits some. The table records 150,000 to 200,000 clones, approximately 92% of them present only once. The specimen sequenced was naive CD4+ T cells sorted from blood. Receptors were obtained from a woman in her thirties in good health. CDR3s include the opening cysteine and the closing phenylalanine or tryptophan. The D gene is left open where the match is weak. Some rows have no size entry. The others give once, few or many, or a class for an expanded clone.

j_gene: TRBJ1-6
abundance: -
v_gene: TRBV30
d_gene: -
CDR3aa: CAWTQDTNSPLHF
CDR3nt: TGTGCCTGGACACAGGATACTAATTCACCCCTCCACTTT

j_gene: TRBJ2-7
abundance: -
v_gene: TRBV7-1
d_gene: -
CDR3aa: CASSLAKGSYEQYF
CDR3nt: TGTGCCAGCAGCTTAGCGAAAGGGTCCTACGAGCAGTACTTC

j_gene: TRBJ1-2
abundance: -
v_gene: TRBV14
d_gene: -
CDR3aa: CASSQAQGLYGYTF
CDR3nt: TGTGCCAGCAGCCAAGCGCAGGGTTTATATGGCTACACCTTC

j_gene: TRBJ2-3
abundance: -
v_gene: TRBV9
d_gene: -
CDR3aa: CASSPTDFWADTQYF
CDR3nt: TGTGCCAGCAGCCCAACCGATTTCTGGGCAGATACGCAGTATTTT

j_gene: TRBJ1-2
abundance: -
v_gene: TRBV5-3
d_gene: TRBD1
CDR3aa: CARSADRVYGYTF
CDR3nt: TGTGCCAGAAGCGCCGACAGGGTCTATGGCTACACCTTC

j_gene: TRBJ1-6
abundance: -
v_gene: TRBV13
d_gene: -
CDR3aa: CASSIAVGGSPLHF
CDR3nt: TGTGCCAGCAGTATAGCGGTTGGTGGTTCACCCCTCCACTTT

j_gene: TRBJ2-7
abundance: -
v_gene: TRBV28
d_gene: -
CDR3aa: CASSLGTPSSYEQYF
CDR3nt: TGTGCCAGCAGTTTAGGGACTCCCAGCTCCTACGAGCAGTACTTC

j_gene: TRBJ2-7
abundance: -
v_gene: TRBV5-4
d_gene: -
CDR3aa: CASSSQGTDGEQYF
CDR3nt: TGTGCCAGCAGCTCTCAAGGGACGGACGGGGAGCAGTACTTC

j_gene: TRBJ2-7
abundance: -
v_gene: TRBV6-5
d_gene: -
CDR3aa: CASSSAGFFSYEQYF
CDR3nt: TGTGCCAGCAGTTCAGCGGGCTTCTTCTCCTACGAGCAGTACTTC

j_gene: TRBJ2-7
abundance: -
v_gene: TRBV27
d_gene: -
CDR3aa: CASSLATTTDSYEQYF
CDR3nt: TGTGCCAGCAGTCTGGCGACCACAACCGACTCTTACGAGCAGTACTTC

j_gene: TRBJ2-1
abundance: -
v_gene: TRBV19
d_gene: -
CDR3aa: CASFGNEQFF
CDR3nt: TGTGCCAGTTTCGGCAATGAGCAGTTCTTC

j_gene: TRBJ2-2
abundance: -
v_gene: TRBV28
d_gene: -
CDR3aa: CASSTSGTFGGELFF
CDR3nt: TGTGCCAGCAGTACGTCCGGGACCTTCGGCGGGGAGCTGTTTTTT

j_gene: TRBJ1-2
abundance: -
v_gene: TRBV18
d_gene: TRBD1
CDR3aa: CASSPGDRLYGYTF
CDR3nt: TGTGCCAGCTCACCGGGGGACAGGCTCTATGGCTACACCTTC

j_gene: TRBJ2-5
abundance: -
v_gene: TRBV10-1
d_gene: -
CDR3aa: CASMRRMGETQYF
CDR3nt: TGCGCCAGCATGAGAAGGATGGGAGAGACCCAGTACTTC

j_gene: TRBJ2-7
abundance: -
v_gene: TRBV27
d_gene: TRBD2
CDR3aa: CASSLSFGLDASEQYF
CDR3nt: TGTGCCAGCAGTTTATCCTTCGGACTAGACGCGTCCGAGCAGTACTTC

j_gene: TRBJ1-4
abundance: -
v_gene: TRBV28
d_gene: -
CDR3aa: CASRQMRQTGWVNEKLFF
CDR3nt: TGTGCCAGCCGCCAGATGCGACAGACCGGATGGGTGAATGAAAAACTGTTTTTT

j_gene: TRBJ1-2
abundance: -
v_gene: TRBV5-1
d_gene: TRBD1
CDR3aa: CASSLVQGAEYGYTF
CDR3nt: TGCGCCAGCAGCTTGGTGCAGGGGGCAGAATATGGCTACACCTTC

j_gene: TRBJ2-1
abundance: -
v_gene: TRBV18
d_gene: TRBD2
CDR3aa: CASSPPRLAADNEQFF
CDR3nt: TGTGCCAGCTCACCGCCCAGACTAGCGGCCGACAATGAGCAGTTCTTC

j_gene: TRBJ2-5
abundance: -
v_gene: TRBV5-1
d_gene: -
CDR3aa: CASSLATGQSTQYF
CDR3nt: TGCGCCAGCAGCTTGGCCACCGGACAGAGTACCCAGTACTTC

j_gene: TRBJ2-2
abundance: few
v_gene: TRBV19
d_gene: -
CDR3aa: CASSTVNGRELFF
CDR3nt: TGTGCCAGTAGTACCGTCAATGGCCGGGAGCTGTTTTTT

j_gene: TRBJ2-7
abundance: -
v_gene: TRBV6-1
d_gene: TRBD2
CDR3aa: CASSANSGRPYEQYF
CDR3nt: TGTGCCAGCAGTGCCAACAGCGGGAGGCCCTACGAGCAGTACTTC

j_gene: TRBJ1-2
abundance: -
v_gene: TRBV20-1
d_gene: -
CDR3aa: CSASPGYGYTF
CDR3nt: TGCAGTGCTAGCCCAGGGTACGGCTACACCTTC

j_gene: TRBJ2-7
abundance: -
v_gene: TRBV28
d_gene: -
CDR3aa: CASSQGGRSTYEQYF
CDR3nt: TGTGCCAGCAGCCAAGGCGGACGGTCGACCTACGAGCAGTACTTC

j_gene: TRBJ1-1
abundance: -
v_gene: TRBV4-2
d_gene: -
CDR3aa: CASSQDGQNTEAFF
CDR3nt: TGTGCCAGCAGCCAAGATGGGCAGAACACTGAAGCTTTCTTT

j_gene: TRBJ2-3
abundance: -
v_gene: TRBV28
d_gene: -
CDR3aa: CASGLLGLGRGGDTQYF
CDR3nt: TGTGCCAGCGGACTATTAGGCTTGGGGAGAGGTGGAGATACGCAGTATTTT

j_gene: TRBJ2-7
abundance: -
v_gene: TRBV28
d_gene: -
CDR3aa: CASSYTGTFTYEQYF
CDR3nt: TGTGCCAGCAGTTACACCGGGACATTCACCTACGAGCAGTACTTC

j_gene: TRBJ2-7
abundance: -
v_gene: TRBV28
d_gene: TRBD1
CDR3aa: CASSAPGTGKYEQYF
CDR3nt: TGTGCCAGCAGTGCCCCCGGGACAGGGAAATACGAGCAGTACTTC

j_gene: TRBJ1-1
abundance: -
v_gene: TRBV6-1
d_gene: -
CDR3aa: CASSEAPTARNTEAFF
CDR3nt: TGTGCCAGCAGTGAAGCGCCGACAGCTAGGAACACTGAAGCTTTCTTT

j_gene: TRBJ2-7
abundance: -
v_gene: TRBV5-1
d_gene: -
CDR3aa: CASSLAKTGFSYEQYF
CDR3nt: TGCGCCAGCAGCTTGGCCAAAACAGGGTTTTCCTACGAGCAGTACTTC

j_gene: TRBJ1-2
abundance: -
v_gene: TRBV4-1
d_gene: -
CDR3aa: CASSQAAPDPNYGYTF
CDR3nt: TGCGCCAGCAGCCAAGCGGCGCCCGACCCTAACTATGGCTACACCTTC

j_gene: TRBJ1-4
abundance: -
v_gene: TRBV7-9
d_gene: -
CDR3aa: CASSYQKATNEKLFF
CDR3nt: TGTGCCAGCAGCTATCAAAAGGCAACTAATGAAAAACTGTTTTTT